These 18 T cell receptor beta chains share one sample of origin, sequenced in a study of identical twins. TCRdb called the 5' RACE reads again in MiXCR, with one record for every CDR3 protein. The sample has about 500,000 distinct CDR3 sequences; 14% are singletons. These data were also filed under a second study, of yellow fever vaccine responses in identical twins.

The sample taken for sequencing was CD4+ T cells sorted from blood. Source of these receptors: a woman younger than 30 in good health.

The chain couples TRBV20-1 to TRBJ2-1, with 10 bases aligning to TRBD2. CDR1 is DFQATT and CDR2 is SNEGSKA in the germline V gene (reference sequence). Trimming removed 0 bases from V and 9 bases from J; junction bases left unmatched: 5. The CDR3 extends over 14 amino acids. The CDR3 nucleotides are TGCAGTGCTAGAGAGGGGACTAGCGCGACTGAGCAGTTCTTC. This gives the protein CSAREGTSATEQFF.

With regard to this clonotype: Possible read error: a much larger clone is one base away. The chain joins TRBV12-3 or TRBV12-4 to TRBJ2-7; TRBD1 aligns across 7 bases. The length of the CDR3 is 15 residues. The CDR3 DNA sequence: TGTGCCGGCAGCAACCACCTACAGGGGCGATACGAGCAGTACTTC. Its translation is CAGSNHLQGRYEQYF.

There are a few counts of this clonotype. CDR3 nucleotides: TGCAGTGCTAGGGCTGTAGAGACCCAGTACTTC. It is translated as CSARAVETQYF. The chain is built from TRBV20-1 and TRBJ2-5; D gene unclear. Germline CDR1 DFQATT, CDR2 SNEGSKA (reference sequence). The V gene lost 3 bases and the J gene lost 4 bases, with 6 bases spanning the gap. The CDR3 covers 11 residues.

This clonotype appeared many times. This chain links TRBV15 with TRBJ2-1; the D gene is possibly TRBD2 (7 bases). Trimming removed 1 base at V and 8 bases at J, with 15 bases between. The germline CDR1 and CDR2 sequences are LNHNV and YYDKDF (reference sequence). This CDR3 has 15 amino acids. CDR3 in DNA: TGTGCCACCAGCAGAGTGGGGGGGCAAGGGCATGAGCAGTTCTTC. This translates into CATSRVGGQGHEQFF. The complete variable domain, with remaining parts taken from reference TRBV15 and TRBJ2-1, reads DAMVIQNPRYQVTQFGKPVTLSCSQTLNHNVMYWYQQKSSQAPKLLFHYYDKDFNNEADTPDNFQSRRPNTSFCFLDIRSPGLGDTAMYLCATSRVGGQGHEQFFGPGTRLTVL.

This clonotype was counted many times. The V gene is TRBV12-3 or TRBV12-4, the J gene TRBJ1-1, with 9 bases that match TRBD1. This CDR3 has 14 residues. Trimming removed 5 bases from V and 4 bases from J; junction bases left unmatched: 5. CDR3 sequence (DNA): TGTGCCAGCAGTCGGACAGGGGAGGGCACTGAAGCTTTCTTT. Translated, it gives CASSRTGEGTEAFF.

V is TRBV2 and J is TRBJ1-3; tentative D call: TRBD1 (6 bases). Per the germline V gene, CDR1 is SNHLY and CDR2 is FYNNEI. The ends were cut back, 4 bases at V and 0 bases at J, with 10 bases in the middle. The CDR3 is 15 amino acids. The CDR3 is CASSGEGGSGNTIYF. The DNA for the CDR3 is TGTGCCAGCAGTGGTGAGGGGGGCTCTGGAAACACCATATATTTT.

The chain has TRBV5-1 and TRBJ2-4, with 9 positions matching TRBD1. Germline-derived CDR1 and CDR2 are SGHRS and YFSETQ. The ends lost 0 bases at V and 7 bases at J; junction bases unmatched: 5. The CDR3 covers 15 residues. CDR3 protein: CASSLEGQGMNIQYF. CDR3 sequence (DNA): TGCGCCAGCAGCTTGGAGGGACAGGGAATGAACATTCAGTACTTC.

This clonotype has at least ten counts. The J gene is TRBJ2-4, the V gene TRBV12-3 or TRBV12-4; TRBD2 is a possible D gene (6 bases). V was pared by 5 bases and J by 2 bases, with 13 bases between. The CDR3 contains 15 residues. In DNA form, the CDR3 reads TGTGCCAGCAGTGTCTTGCGGGGATCCAAAAACATTCAGTACTTC. This sequence encodes CASSVLRGSKNIQYF.

The chain has TRBV20-1 and TRBJ2-6; a possible D gene is TRBD2 (6 bases). Trimming removed 2 bases from V and 3 bases from J, with 14 bases in between. The CDR3 extends over 16 amino acids. Germline assignment: CDR1 DFQATT and CDR2 SNEGSKA (reference sequence). CDR3 loop: CSARHGAAGGANVLTF. The CDR3 nucleotides are TGCAGTGCTAGACATGGGGCAGCGGGTGGGGCCAACGTCCTGACTTTC.

This clonotype was seen only a few times. The V call is TRBV6-2 or TRBV6-3, the J call TRBJ2-1; D is tentatively TRBD1 or TRBD2 (6 bases each). The V and J ends lost 10 bases and 5 bases respectively, with 18 bases between them. Germline CDR1 is MNHEY and CDR2 is SVGEGT. This CDR3 spans 14 amino acids. The CDR3 spells CATTNPGGHNEQFF. CDR3 DNA: TGTGCCACCACAAACCCTGGGGGGCACAATGAGCAGTTCTTC.

The rearrangement links TRBV7-2 to TRBJ2-5; D may be TRBD1 or TRBD2 (5 bases each). This CDR3 region has 14 residues. Trimming removed 5 bases at V and 3 bases at J, with 13 bases between. Germline lookup yields CDR1 SGHTA and CDR2 FQGNSA. CDR3 protein: CASSPRGREETQYF. The CDR3 DNA reads as TGTGCCAGCAGCCCGAGGGGCAGGGAAGAGACCCAGTACTTC.

This sequence joins TRBV7-2 and TRBJ2-2; 7 nucleotides line up with TRBD2. The CDR3 totals 16 residues. Germline assignment: CDR1 SGHTA and CDR2 FQGNSA. V lost 4 bases, J lost 2 bases, and 7 bases stayed unmatched. CDR3 DNA: TGTGCCAGCAGCTCCAGACCGGGACTAAACACCGGGGAGCTGTTTTTT. The encoded protein is CASSSRPGLNTGELFF.

This clonotype was counted at least ten times. The CDR3 sequence: CASTDRGKTGANVLTF. CDR3 bases: TGTGCCAGCACCGACAGGGGAAAAACTGGGGCCAACGTCCTGACTTTC. This chain uses TRBV12-3 or TRBV12-4 with TRBJ2-6; 8 bases match TRBD1. J lost 2 bases, V lost 7 bases, and 7 bases had no gene match. The CDR3 consists of 16 residues.

This clonotype was detected a few times. This sequence joins TRBV20-1 and TRBJ2-7, with 10 bases lining up with TRBD2. The germline V gene has CDR1 DFQATT and CDR2 SNEGSKA (reference sequence). The CDR3 sequence is 14 residues long. The junction had 4 bases not matched to a gene; V was cut back by 1 base and J by 4 bases. The CDR3: CSARGASGSYEQYF. The CDR3 coding sequence is TGCAGTGCTAGAGGGGCTAGCGGGAGTTACGAGCAGTACTTC.

This clonotype has a handful of counts. The gene calls are TRBV11-2 and TRBJ2-7; D gene ambiguous. Germline V gives CDR1 SGHAT, CDR2 FQNNGV. This CDR3 has 12 residues. V gave up 5 bases and J gave up 6 bases, with 11 bases separating them. The CDR3 DNA is TGTGCCAGCAGCCGATCTGGGCTCGAGCAGTACTTC. Translation: CASSRSGLEQYF.

This chain uses TRBV14 with TRBJ2-4; 7 nucleotides match TRBD1. CDR3 length equals 13 residues. Germline CDR1 reads SGHDN; CDR2 reads FVKESK. Trimming at V came to 3 bases and at J to 15 bases, leaving 11 bases not matched to a gene. The CDR3: CASSQITGALAYF. The DNA of the CDR3 is TGTGCCAGCAGCCAGATTACAGGGGCTCTTGCGTACTTC.

The table lists this clonotype with many counts. The genes are TRBV20-1 and TRBJ2-7; 11 nucleotides line up with TRBD2. CDR1 and CDR2 (germline): DFQATT, SNEGSKA (reference sequence). The length of the CDR3 is 11 residues. The trim removed 8 bases at V and 3 bases at J, leaving 0 bases unmatched. The CDR3 is CSLAGGYEQYF. In DNA form, the CDR3 reads TGCAGTCTAGCGGGGGGCTACGAGCAGTACTTC.

The chain has TRBV6-1 and TRBJ1-2; no firm D call. Trimming took off 1 base at V and 3 bases at J, with 15 bases between the two ends. Per germline, CDR1 MNHNS and CDR2 SASEGT. The CDR3 covers 16 residues. CDR3 residues: CASSEGGPQNYYGYTF. The CDR3 region has the DNA TGTGCCAGCAGTGAAGGAGGGCCCCAAAACTACTATGGCTACACCTTC.